Shown below are 24 T cell receptor beta chains from a single sample sequenced in a study of T cell repertoires in cytomegalovirus infection. From the reads, TCRdb called clonotypes with MiXCR, one entry per CDR3 protein. Among about 400,000 distinct CDR3 sequences listed, about 35% were seen once. These receptors have no known antigen. Specimen: cultured PBMCs, collected from culture after CMV antigen stimulation. The receptor source for this set is a human donor in good health (CMV status not recorded). Some clones in this sample may be carry-over from other donors' samples.

This clonotype was seen only a few times. The chain combines TRBV5-1 with TRBJ2-1, with TRBD2 matching over 13 bases. The length of the CDR3 is 22 residues. Germline CDR1 SGHRS, CDR2 YFSETQ. The trim removed 3 bases at V and 1 base at J, leaving 19 bases unmatched. The DNA of the CDR3 is TGCGCCAGCAGCTACCGTCGCACTAGCGGGAGGGCCAGTTTTCGTTCCTACAATGAGCAGTTCTTC. It is translated as CASSYRRTSGRASFRSYNEQFF.

This clonotype was seen more than once but under ten times. The gene calls are TRBV7-8 and TRBJ1-1, with no clear D. Germline values: CDR1 SGHVS, CDR2 FQNEAQ. The ends were cut back, 5 bases at V and 5 bases at J, with 9 bases in the middle. The CDR3 is 12 amino acids. In DNA, the CDR3 is TGTGCCAGCAGCCCGGTGGCTACTGAAGCTTTCTTT. It yields the protein CASSPVATEAFF.

The chain is built from TRBV24-1 and TRBJ2-7, with D unresolved. V was clipped by 9 bases and J by 5 bases, with 19 bases between them. This CDR3 is built from 14 residues. Germline CDR1 reads KGHDR; CDR2 reads SFDVKD. CDR3 sequence: CATATNGITHEQYV. The DNA of the CDR3 is TGTGCCACCGCTACCAACGGAATAACCCACGAGCAGTACGTC.

In this sample, this clonotype turned up once. The chain recombines TRBV11-2 with TRBJ2-3, with 9 bases lining up with TRBD1. Germline V gene sequence: CDR1 SGHAT, CDR2 FQNNGV. With 1 base clipped from V and 2 bases from J, the junction kept 1 base outside the gene matches. The CDR3 spans 15 residues. In DNA form, the CDR3 reads TGTGCCAGCAGCTTAGGGGACAGGGCCACAGATACGCAGTATTTT. Its protein is CASSLGDRATDTQYF.

CDR3 nucleotide sequence: TGTGCCAGTAGTAGGGACAGCTCGAACACTGAAGCTTTCTTT. As protein: CASSRDSSNTEAFF. J is TRBJ1-1 and V is TRBV19, with TRBD1 matching over 7 bases. The CDR3 sequence is 14 residues long. After removal of 4 bases from V and 1 base from J, the junction contained 3 bases not matched to a gene. Germline CDR1 is LNHDA and CDR2 is SQIVND (reference sequence).

This clonotype came up many times. V usage is TRBV28 and J usage is TRBJ2-2; D is uncertain. The germline V gene encodes CDR1 MDHEN and CDR2 SYDVKM. V lost 6 bases, J lost 4 bases, and 6 bases lay in between. This CDR3 has 12 residues. The CDR3 spells CASSLLTGELFF. CDR3 bases: TGTGCCAGCAGCTTACTCACCGGGGAGCTGTTTTTT.

The J gene is TRBJ2-7, the V gene TRBV7-9; D is ambiguous. This CDR3 region has 13 residues. V lost 5 bases, J lost 2 bases, and 10 bases lay in between. Looked up from germline, CDR1 is SEHNR and CDR2 is FQNEAQ (reference sequence). The CDR3 loop reads CASSPTLTYEQYV. DNA for the CDR3: TGTGCCAGCAGCCCCACACTAACCTACGAGCAGTACGTC.

Note on this clonotype: One junction end disagrees with the germline gene, perhaps due to a read error. The rearrangement joins TRBV27 to TRBJ2-7; D unresolved. Looked up from germline, CDR1 is MNHEY and CDR2 is SMNVEV (reference sequence). The CDR3 has 11 amino acids. The DNA of the CDR3 is TGTGCCAGCAGTACCCCGGGTTCTTTGGCGTTC. This codes for CASSTPGSLAF.

This clonotype showed up just a few times. V is TRBV7-2 and J is TRBJ1-2; 7 nucleotides align to TRBD1. V lost 5 bases to trimming and J lost 4 bases; unmatched junction nucleotides: 10. This CDR3 spans 15 amino acids. The germline V gene encodes CDR1 SGHTA and CDR2 FQGNSA. The CDR3 region has the DNA TGTGCCAGCAGCCCTACCGGACAGGTCTTCTATGGCTACACCTTC. Residues: CASSPTGQVFYGYTF.

This clonotype was recorded many times. V usage is TRBV7-2 and J usage is TRBJ2-5, with D possibly being TRBD2 (5 bases). Germline V gene lookup returns CDR1 SGHTA and CDR2 FQGNSA. Trimming took 2 bases from V and 1 from J, leaving 11 bases between them. The CDR3 extends over 15 amino acids. The CDR3 sequence is CASSLSGFSQETQYF. The CDR3 DNA follows: TGTGCCAGCAGCTTAAGCGGTTTCTCCCAAGAGACCCAGTACTTC.

The chain recombines TRBV6-1 with TRBJ2-5; D gene uncertain. Germline-derived CDR1 and CDR2 are MNHNS and SASEGT. V dropped 1 base and J dropped 2 bases, with 14 bases sitting between them. This CDR3 spans 16 amino acids. The CDR3 spells CASSEEGYPLQETQYF. DNA of the CDR3: TGTGCCAGCAGTGAAGAAGGTTACCCTCTGCAAGAGACCCAGTACTTC.

This chain links TRBV25-1 with TRBJ2-7, with D unresolved. In germline, CDR1 is MGHDK, CDR2 SYGVNS. The CDR3 covers 13 residues. Trimming shortened V by 3 bases and J by 0 bases, and 6 bases separated the two germline ends. CDR3 sequence: CASSEGYSYEQYV. As DNA, the CDR3 is TGTGCCAGCAGTGAGGGCTACTCCTACGAGCAGTACGTC.

This clonotype has just a few counts. The chain joins TRBV19 to TRBJ2-2, with D tentatively TRBD1 or TRBD2 (6 bases each). Germline V gene data show CDR1 as LNHDA and CDR2 as SQIVND (reference sequence). V was cut by 3 bases and J by 2 bases, with 16 bases left in between. The CDR3 runs to 17 residues. The CDR3: CASSIRPSGANTGELFF. The CDR3 DNA reads TGTGCCAGTAGTATCAGACCTTCGGGGGCTAACACCGGGGAGCTGTTTTTT.

This clonotype was seen at least ten times. The V and J genes are TRBV7-8 and TRBJ1-1, with TRBD1 as a possible D gene (5 bases). V shed 5 bases and J shed 2 bases, with 15 bases lying between them. From germline, CDR1 is SGHVS and CDR2 FQNEAQ. This CDR3 is 15 amino acids long. DNA for the CDR3: TGTGCCAGCAGCCTCACCTGGGGCAGTAACACTGAAGCTTTCTTT. This sequence encodes CASSLTWGSNTEAFF.

The sample holds one count of this clonotype. The genes are TRBV20-1 and TRBJ2-1, with a possible D match to TRBD2 (5 bases). This CDR3 has 16 residues. The germline V gene encodes CDR1 DFQATT and CDR2 SNEGSKA (reference sequence). Deletions cut 3 bases from V and 1 base from J, with 16 bases between. Here the CDR3 reads CSARDSSRRSYNEQFF. The CDR3 DNA is TGCAGTGCTAGGGACTCCTCGAGACGGTCCTACAATGAGCAGTTCTTC.

This clonotype was detected only a few times. This chain joins TRBV12-3 or TRBV12-4 and TRBJ1-5, with 9 bases identical to TRBD1. The CDR3 loop spans 15 amino acids. The junction had 7 bases not matched to a gene; V was cut back by 3 bases and J by 7 bases. DNA of the CDR3: TGTGCCAGCAGTTTGGACAGGGGATCCGTCCAGCCCCAGCATTTT. Translated: CASSLDRGSVQPQHF.

This clonotype was found many times. The gene calls are TRBV7-2 and TRBJ2-3, with D possibly TRBD2 on 7 matching bases. Germline V gene lookup returns CDR1 SGHTA and CDR2 FQGNSA. This CDR3 contains 16 residues. Trimming pared 5 bases from V and 5 bases from J, leaving 20 bases between. DNA of the CDR3: TGTGCCAGCAGCCGGGGAGGGGGAGGGCCGGGAGATACGCAGTATTTT. As protein: CASSRGGGGPGDTQYF.

CDR3 in amino acids: CASKSSGREQFF. CDR3 nucleotide sequence: TGTGCCAGCAAGAGTAGCGGGAGGGAGCAGTTCTTC. The chain recombines TRBV7-9 with TRBJ2-1; 10 bases are shared with TRBD2. V was clipped by 7 bases and J by 10 bases; unmatched bases: 4. Per germline, CDR1 SEHNR and CDR2 FQNEAQ (reference sequence). The CDR3 has 12 amino acids.

The J gene is TRBJ2-1, the V gene TRBV19, with D perhaps TRBD1 (6 bases). This CDR3 is 13 amino acids long. In germline, CDR1 is LNHDA, CDR2 SQIVND (reference sequence). Trimming left V 4 bases short and J 5 bases short, with 9 bases between. Written as DNA, the CDR3 is TGTGCCAGTAGTAGGGACATTAACAATGAGCAGTTCTTC. Translated: CASSRDINNEQFF. Drawing the rest from reference TRBV19 and TRBJ2-1, the complete variable domain is DGGITQSPKYLFRKEGQNVTLSCEQNLNHDAMYWYRQDPGQGLRLIYYSQIVNDFQKGDIAEGYSVSREKKESFPLTVTSAQKNPTAFYLCASSRDINNEQFFGPGTRLTVL.

This clonotype was recorded a few times. This chain uses TRBV7-8 with TRBJ2-5; 7 bases match TRBD1. The germline CDR1 and CDR2 sequences are SGHVS and FQNEAQ. There are 16 residues in the CDR3. V was clipped by 5 bases and J by 1 base; unmatched bases: 10. The CDR3 is CASSILTWTGQETQYF. The CDR3 DNA reads TGTGCCAGCAGCATACTTACGTGGACAGGCCAAGAGACCCAGTACTTC.

The rearrangement links TRBV7-6 to TRBJ2-7; the match to TRBD2 covers 8 bases. The CDR3 loop spans 14 amino acids. After removal of 5 bases from V and 4 bases from J, the junction contained 7 bases not matched to a gene. From germline, CDR1 is SGHVS and CDR2 FNYEAQ. CDR3 bases: TGTGCCAGCAGCCCCAGCGGGAGTCTGTACGAGCAGTACTTC. Translation: CASSPSGSLYEQYF.

The V gene is TRBV28, the J gene TRBJ2-1, with 13 bases fitting TRBD2. Trimming cost V 5 bases and J 6 bases; bases outside gene matches: 7. Germline V CDR1 and CDR2: MDHEN, SYDVKM. This CDR3 has 16 residues. The CDR3 sequence is CASSRGLAGVFNEQFF. As DNA, the CDR3 is TGTGCCAGCAGTCGAGGACTAGCGGGAGTCTTCAATGAGCAGTTCTTC.

This clonotype was seen a few times. The genes are TRBV27 and TRBJ1-4; D perhaps matches TRBD1 (6 bases). There are 14 residues in the CDR3. Germline assignment: CDR1 MNHEY and CDR2 SMNVEV (reference sequence). With 5 bases removed from V and 1 base from J, the gap between germline ends came to 8 bases. The CDR3: CASSPGQTNEKLFF. CDR3 coding DNA: TGTGCCAGCAGTCCGGGACAAACTAATGAAAAACTGTTTTTT.

The table lists this clonotype with many counts. The chain employs TRBV7-2 and TRBJ1-1, with D possibly being TRBD1 (5 bases). V gave up 0 bases and J gave up 5 bases, with 13 bases separating them. Germline V gene data show CDR1 as SGHTA and CDR2 as FQGNSA. The CDR3 totals 15 residues. The CDR3 is CASSLAAGLGTEAFF. In DNA form, the CDR3 reads TGTGCCAGCAGCTTAGCAGCAGGGCTGGGTACTGAAGCTTTCTTT.